A single sample gave rise to the 29 T cell receptor beta chains below, sequenced in a study of cytomegalovirus exposure and HLA in healthy donors. The study ran its PCR with 60 Vbeta and 13 Jbeta primers. TCRdb's copy holds only in-frame clones and misses some; the assay was immunoSEQ multiplex PCR. Here the sample spans 65,000 to 75,000 clones, under 85% being singletons. Source material: PBMCs. These receptors were collected from a woman aged 60-75 years in good health and CMV-seropositive.

This clone was counted only a few times. The chain has TRBV30 and TRBJ2-2; 12 bases line up with TRBD2. This CDR3 has 16 residues. Germline lookup yields CDR1 GTSNPN and CDR2 SVGIG (reference sequence). The V segment lost 8 bases and the J segment 0 bases; nucleotides outside the gene matches: 7. The CDR3 reads CAQPLAGGANTGELFF. The CDR3 DNA sequence: TGTGCCCAACCCCTAGCGGGAGGGGCGAACACCGGGGAGCTGTTTTTT.

The V and J genes are TRBV6-1 and TRBJ2-7; D may be TRBD2 (5 bases). Germline assignment: CDR1 MNHNS and CDR2 SASEGT. The germline V and J ends were trimmed by 2 bases and 3 bases, with 14 bases remaining between them. The CDR3 extends over 15 amino acids. The CDR3 DNA sequence: TGTGCCAGCAGTGAAACCACAGCTAGCTTCTACGAGCAGTACTTC. Protein sequence: CASSETTASFYEQYF.

The V gene is TRBV15, the J gene TRBJ1-1; 8 bases line up with TRBD1. Germline loops: CDR1 LNHNV, CDR2 YYDKDF (reference sequence). The CDR3 extends over 15 amino acids. Unmatched junction bases numbered 7, after V lost 5 bases and J lost 2 bases. The CDR3 nucleotides read TGTGCCACCAGCTACGGACAGGGAGCTAACACTGAAGCTTTCTTT. Translated, it gives CATSYGQGANTEAFF.

This rearrangement joins TRBV30 to TRBJ2-2; D unclear. The CDR3 is 14 residues long. Trimming cost V 3 bases and J 0 bases, with 8 bases left between them. Germline assignment: CDR1 GTSNPN and CDR2 SVGIG (reference sequence). CDR3 in DNA: TGTGCCTGGAGACAGTCCGCGAACACCGGGGAGCTGTTTTTT. Protein: CAWRQSANTGELFF. Drawing the rest from reference TRBV30 and TRBJ2-2, the complete variable domain is SQTIHQWPATLVQPVGSPLSLECTVEGTSNPNLYWYRQAAGRGLQLLFYSVGIGQISSEVPQNLSASRPQDRQFILSSKKLLLSDSGFYLCAWRQSANTGELFFGEGSRLTVL.

V and J are TRBV10-2 and TRBJ2-3; TRBD2 agrees at 11 bases. The germline gives CDR1 WSHSY, CDR2 SAAADI. The V segment lost 8 bases and the J segment 4 bases; nucleotides outside the gene matches: 14. The CDR3 covers 17 residues. CDR3 protein: CASALAGGPVSADTQYF. In nucleotides, the CDR3 is TGCGCCAGCGCGCTAGCGGGGGGACCCGTATCCGCAGATACGCAGTATTTT.

The chain joins TRBV4-1 to TRBJ2-1, with 14 bases identical to TRBD2. V trimming: 0 bases; J trimming: 1 base; junction bases outside the gene matches: 2. This CDR3 region has 18 residues. The germline gives CDR1 MGHRA, CDR2 YSYEKL. In DNA form, the CDR3 reads TGCGCCAGCAGCCAAGATGGGACTAGCGGGGGATCCTACAATGAGCAGTTCTTC. It codes for CASSQDGTSGGSYNEQFF.

This clone was seen a handful of times. The CDR3 does not end in the conserved phenylalanine or tryptophan, so this is likely a read error. The DNA is left out, because the CDR3 cannot be placed on it with certainty; the CDR3 is given as TCRdb lists it. The J gene is TRBJ1-1, the V gene TRBV6-5. Germline lookup yields CDR1 MNHEY and CDR2 SVGAGI. Termini included, the CDR3 measures 15 amino acids. Here the CDR3 reads CASSYYPGRGTEALV.

This clone was found a few times. V and J are TRBV19 and TRBJ1-6, with 7 bases that match TRBD1. Trimming cost V 5 bases and J 0 bases; bases outside gene matches: 13. Germline loops: CDR1 LNHDA, CDR2 SQIVND (reference sequence). The CDR3 is made up of 19 amino acids. The CDR3 nucleotides are TGTGCCAGTAGTGTTAACCGGGACAGAACGAACTCCTATAATTCACCCCTCCACTTT. Amino acids: CASSVNRDRTNSYNSPLHF.

This chain uses TRBV4-1 with TRBJ1-2; D not resolved. Germline lookup yields CDR1 MGHRA and CDR2 YSYEKL. This CDR3 has 14 residues. The V gene lost 1 base and the J gene lost 4 bases, with 10 bases spanning the gap. This chain's CDR3 is CASSQGGGSYGYTF. CDR3 coding DNA: TGCGCCAGCAGCCAAGGGGGTGGGAGCTATGGCTACACCTTC.

V usage is TRBV18 and J usage is TRBJ2-5; D may be TRBD1 (6 bases). The CDR3 spans 14 residues. Trimming removed 0 bases at V and 5 bases at J, with 10 bases between. The germline V gene has CDR1 KGHSH and CDR2 LQKENI. CDR3 in DNA: TGTGCCAGCTCACCACCGCAGGGGCGGGAGACCCAGTACTTC. Residues: CASSPPQGRETQYF.

V is TRBV19 and J is TRBJ1-2; 9 bases agree with TRBD1. CDR1 and CDR2 from the germline V gene are LNHDA and SQIVND (reference sequence). The V and J ends lost 7 bases and 5 bases, in that order; junction bases with no gene match: 11. The CDR3 runs 15 residues. The CDR3 reads CASNAGGTGTYGYTF. The DNA of the CDR3 is TGTGCCAGTAATGCGGGCGGGACAGGGACTTATGGCTACACCTTC.

Here the CDR3 DNA reads TGCGCCAGCAGCCCCGGACAGGGTCGGGTAGCTTTCTTT. Amino acid sequence: CASSPGQGRVAFF. The gene calls are TRBV5-1 and TRBJ1-1, with TRBD1 matching over 8 bases. CDR3 length: 13 residues. Trimming cost V 4 bases and J 10 bases; bases outside gene matches: 9. CDR1 is SGHRS and CDR2 is YFSETQ in the germline V gene. Filled out from reference TRBV5-1 and TRBJ1-1, the complete variable domain reads KAGVTQTPRYLIKTRGQQVTLSCSPISGHRSVSWYQQTPGQGLQFLFEYFSETQRNKGNFPGRFSGRQFSNSRSEMNVSTLELGDSALYLCASSPGQGRVAFFGQGTRLTVV.

This clone was counted a single time. V usage is TRBV5-1 and J usage is TRBJ2-3, with 7 bases that match TRBD1. Losses at the gene ends were 0 bases for V and 4 bases for J; bases not matched to a gene: 5. The CDR3 contains 15 residues. Looked up from germline, CDR1 is SGHRS and CDR2 is YFSETQ. In DNA, the CDR3 is TGCGCCAGCAGCTTGGTAGTACAGGGGTCAGATACGCAGTATTTT. Its translation: CASSLVVQGSDTQYF. The full variable domain, its missing parts supplied by reference TRBV5-1 and TRBJ2-3, is KAGVTQTPRYLIKTRGQQVTLSCSPISGHRSVSWYQQTPGQGLQFLFEYFSETQRNKGNFPGRFSGRQFSNSRSEMNVSTLELGDSALYLCASSLVVQGSDTQYFGPGTRLTVL.

CDR3 sequence (DNA): TGTGCCAGTAGTAGGACCGGGCTCACGGGGAGCAATCAGCCCCAGCATTTT. This encodes CASSRTGLTGSNQPQHF. The chain employs TRBV19 and TRBJ1-5; unclear D gene. Germline V gene data show CDR1 as LNHDA and CDR2 as SQIVND (reference sequence). CDR3 length: 17 amino acids. V lost 4 bases to trimming and J lost 1 base, with 17 bases between them.

The chain employs TRBV5-1 and TRBJ2-1; TRBD2 is a possible D gene (5 bases). V was cut by 3 bases and J by 0 bases, with 10 bases left in between. The CDR3 consists of 15 residues. CDR1 is SGHRS, CDR2 YFSETQ, per germline. The CDR3 region has the DNA TGCGCCAGCAGCTCGGCGGGTATCTCCTACAATGAGCAGTTCTTC. As protein: CASSSAGISYNEQFF.

In this sample, this clone turned up a few times. The CDR3 loop is CASSEGSVGTNEKLFF. CDR3 bases: TGTGCCAGCAGTGAAGGGAGTGTGGGTACTAATGAAAAACTGTTTTTT. The J gene is TRBJ1-4, the V gene TRBV2, with D unclear. The ends were cut back, 1 base at V and 2 bases at J, with 11 bases in the middle. The CDR3 spans 16 residues. Germline V gives CDR1 SNHLY, CDR2 FYNNEI.

This chain uses TRBV5-6 with TRBJ1-2; D remains unclear. Germline V lookup: CDR1 SGHDT, CDR2 YYEEEE. The length of the CDR3 is 11 residues. Trimming took 3 bases from V and 9 from J, leaving 9 bases between them. The CDR3 region is CASSSGSSYTF. The CDR3 nucleotides read TGTGCCAGCAGCTCCGGGAGTAGCTACACCTTC.

This sequence joins TRBV5-6 and TRBJ1-2; the match to TRBD1 covers 7 bases. The CDR3 is 14 residues long. Trimming cost V 6 bases and J 0 bases; bases outside gene matches: 5. CDR1 SGHDT and CDR2 YYEEEE come from the germline V gene. The CDR3 DNA reads TGTGCCAGCACCGGACAGGTTGCTAACTATGGCTACACCTTC. Residues: CASTGQVANYGYTF.

The chain is built from TRBV5-6 and TRBJ2-1, with 7 bases aligning to TRBD1. The germline CDR1 and CDR2 sequences are SGHDT and YYEEEE. J was trimmed by 2 bases and V by 4 bases; bases with no gene match: 3. This CDR3 contains 14 residues. The chain's CDR3 is CASSDRVTYNEQFF. As DNA, the CDR3 is TGTGCCAGCAGCGACAGGGTTACCTACAATGAGCAGTTCTTC.

The chain links TRBV27 to TRBJ1-1, with 8 bases identical to TRBD1. Trimming took 4 bases from V and 1 from J; bases not matched to a gene: 5. Germline CDR1 reads MNHEY; CDR2 reads SMNVEV (reference sequence). This CDR3 comprises 15 residues. In nucleotides, the CDR3 is TGTGCCAGCAGTTCCCGGACAGGGAGGAACACTGAAGCTTTCTTT. Amino acids: CASSSRTGRNTEAFF.

This clone was observed a handful of times. The V and J genes are TRBV25-1 and TRBJ2-1, with 7 bases aligning to TRBD2. V trimming: 0 bases; J trimming: 15 bases; junction bases outside the gene matches: 2. The CDR3 is made up of 11 amino acids. Germline CDR1 is MGHDK and CDR2 is SYGVNS. The DNA for the CDR3 is TGTGCCAGCAGTGAATACGGGAGGTGGTTCTTC. It specifies CASSEYGRWFF.

This clone was recorded a few times. The chain joins TRBV6-1 to TRBJ1-5; 11 bases fit TRBD1. Germline lookup yields CDR1 MNHNS and CDR2 SASEGT. The CDR3 consists of 14 residues. After removal of 6 bases from V and 7 bases from J, the junction contained 5 bases not matched to a gene. DNA of the CDR3: TGTGCCAGCAGAGGACAGGGGGCCGGGCAGCCCCAGCATTTT. Its protein is CASRGQGAGQPQHF.

V usage is TRBV19 and J usage is TRBJ2-1, with 9 bases that match TRBD2. Germline V gene data show CDR1 as LNHDA and CDR2 as SQIVND (reference sequence). This CDR3 is built from 14 residues. V lost 8 bases to trimming and J lost 3 bases; unmatched junction nucleotides: 5. The CDR3 DNA is TGTGCCAGTGGGCAAGCGGGGGGCTACAATGAGCAGTTCTTC. Translation gives CASGQAGGYNEQFF.

The genes are TRBV2 and TRBJ2-2, with 10 bases matching TRBD1. Germline-derived CDR1 and CDR2 are SNHLY and FYNNEI. V dropped 3 bases and J dropped 6; count of bases not matched to a gene: 10. CDR3 length: 17 amino acids. The CDR3 loop reads CASSEGSGTGDSGELFF. In nucleotides, the CDR3 is TGTGCCAGCAGTGAGGGATCCGGGACAGGGGATTCCGGGGAGCTGTTTTTT.

The chain recombines TRBV9 with TRBJ1-2; a possible D gene is TRBD1 (6 bases). V was shortened by 4 bases and J by 0 bases, with 16 bases between the two germline ends. This CDR3 is built from 16 residues. From germline, CDR1 is SGDLS and CDR2 YYNGEE. DNA for the CDR3: TGTGCCAGCAGCCCTCGCCCGGACAGACCTAACTATGGCTACACCTTC. It is translated as CASSPRPDRPNYGYTF.

The gene calls are TRBV7-2 and TRBJ2-2; TRBD2 matches at 9 bases. The trim removed 7 bases at V and 7 bases at J, leaving 7 bases unmatched. Germline V gene sequence: CDR1 SGHTA, CDR2 FQGNSA. CDR3 size: 14 residues. CDR3 residues: CASTGLAGIGELFF. The CDR3 region has the DNA TGTGCCAGCACGGGGCTAGCGGGAATCGGGGAGCTGTTTTTT.

The chain carries TRBV18 and TRBJ2-7, with 9 bases aligning to TRBD2. The CDR3 covers 14 residues. Looked up from germline, CDR1 is KGHSH and CDR2 is LQKENI. With V trimmed by 4 bases and J by 2 bases, 3 bases remained unmatched. CDR3 coding DNA: TGTGCCAGCTCACGGAGCGGGGGGACCTACGAGCAGTACTTC. Protein product: CASSRSGGTYEQYF.

The chain carries TRBV29-1 and TRBJ2-7, with TRBD1 as a possible D gene (5 bases). Deletions cut 7 bases from V and 3 bases from J, with 13 bases between. The CDR3 covers 12 residues. Germline loops: CDR1 SQVTM, CDR2 ANQGSEA. In DNA, the CDR3 is TGCAGCGCTGGGGCAGGTCTCTACGAGCAGTACTTC. Its translation: CSAGAGLYEQYF.

This chain joins TRBV27 and TRBJ1-1; 11 nucleotides align to TRBD1. The junction had 10 bases not matched to a gene; V was cut back by 5 bases and J by 11 bases. Germline V gene sequence: CDR1 MNHEY, CDR2 SMNVEV (reference sequence). This CDR3 comprises 14 residues. The chain's CDR3 is CASSPRDRGTRAFF. The CDR3 nucleotides read TGTGCCAGCAGTCCCCGGGACAGGGGGACTCGCGCTTTCTTT.